Listed below are T cell receptor beta chains from one sample, sequenced in a study of T cells after yellow fever vaccination. TCRdb independently ran MiXCR on the 5' RACE reads; one entry per CDR3 protein. Here the sample spans fewer than 650,000 distinct CDR3 sequences, around a fifth being singletons. The specimen was PBMCs, collected 21 days after the first yellow fever vaccination. Source of these receptors: a man younger than 30 who received the YFV17D yellow fever vaccine. Each CDR3 is given with its conserved first and last residue. A D gene is named only where the DNA matches it firmly. Rows may omit the clone size; those that give it use once, few, many or a size class.

abundance | j_gene | d_gene | v_gene | CDR3aa | CDR3nt
few | TRBJ2-7 | TRBD1 | TRBV5-1 | CASSPTRQGPREQYF | TGCGCCAGCAGCCCCACCCGACAGGGACCCCGCGAGCAGTACTTC
few | TRBJ2-1 | NA | TRBV6-2/TRBV6-3 | CASSYHAGAEQFF | TGTGCCAGCAGTTACCACGCAGGGGCTGAGCAGTTCTTC
NA | TRBJ2-3 | TRBD2 | TRBV9 | CASSSPRAGGLDTQYF | TGTGCCAGCAGCTCACCCCGCGCGGGGGGGCTTGATACGCAGTATTTT
NA | TRBJ1-2 | TRBD1 | TRBV20-1 | CSASDRVKGYGYTF | TGCAGTGCTAGTGACAGGGTGAAAGGCTATGGCTACACCTTC
few | TRBJ2-3 | NA | TRBV11-1 | CASSLVRELLPTTDTQYF | TGTGCCAGCAGCTTAGTTAGGGAACTCCTTCCTACCACAGATACGCAGTATTTT
few | TRBJ1-2 | NA | TRBV5-1 | CASSFTGFGYTF | TGCGCCAGCAGCTTCACAGGGTTTGGCTACACCTTC
NA | TRBJ2-7 | TRBD1 | TRBV6-2/TRBV6-3 | CASSRDRDSYEQYF | TGTGCCAGCAGTCGGGACAGGGACTCCTACGAGCAGTACTTC
NA | TRBJ2-1 | TRBD1 | TRBV27 | CASTRRDRVDEQFF | TGTGCCAGCACTCGGCGGGACAGGGTAGATGAGCAGTTCTTC
NA | TRBJ2-2 | NA | TRBV12-3/TRBV12-4 | CASALLGAAGELFF | TGTGCCAGCGCCCTTTTAGGGGCCGCCGGGGAGCTGTTTTTT
NA | TRBJ2-5 | TRBD1 | TRBV7-9 | CASSFTGGTETQYF | TGTGCCAGCAGTTTCACAGGGGGCACGGAGACCCAGTACTTC
NA | TRBJ2-1 | NA | TRBV7-2 | CASSQAYEQFF | TGTGCCAGCAGCCAGGCGTATGAGCAGTTCTTC
NA | TRBJ2-1 | TRBD1 | TRBV6-1 | CASTPSVTGRRHEQFF | TGTGCCAGCACCCCCTCCGTGACAGGGAGAAGGCATGAGCAGTTCTTC
few | TRBJ2-5 | TRBD1 | TRBV18 | CASSRQGTEETQYF | TGTGCCAGCTCAAGACAGGGAACGGAAGAGACCCAGTACTTC
few | TRBJ2-4 | NA | TRBV15 | CATSREGQAKNIQYF | TGTGCCACCAGCAGAGAAGGCCAGGCCAAAAACATTCAGTACTTC
few | TRBJ2-1 | NA | TRBV27 | CASTLGGGNNEQFF | TGTGCCAGCACCCTGGGGGGAGGAAACAATGAGCAGTTCTTC
few | TRBJ1-2 | NA | TRBV29-1 | CSVGIDLSGYTF | TGCAGCGTTGGAATTGATTTGAGTGGCTACACCTTC
many | TRBJ2-7 | TRBD2 | TRBV4-3 | CASSQGGGEQYF | TGCGCCAGCAGCCAAGGGGGGGGCGAGCAGTACTTC
few | TRBJ2-5 | NA | TRBV7-9 | CASSFFGAFETQYF | TGTGCCAGCAGCTTCTTTGGGGCTTTCGAGACCCAGTACTTC
few | TRBJ2-1 | TRBD2 | TRBV7-2 | CASSLDSASGGNEQFF | TGTGCCAGCAGCTTAGATTCGGCTAGCGGGGGCAATGAGCAGTTCTTC
few | TRBJ2-3 | TRBD2 | TRBV5-1 | CASSLVLAGATDTQYF | TGCGCCAGCAGCTTGGTCCTAGCGGGGGCGACAGATACGCAGTATTTT
once | TRBJ2-3 | NA | TRBV6-4 | CASSEFAGGTDTQYF | TGTGCCAGCAGTGAGTTTGCAGGGGGCACAGATACGCAGTATTTT
few | TRBJ1-5 | NA | TRBV28 | CASSLWGDQGPQHF | TGTGCCAGCAGTTTGTGGGGGGACCAGGGACCCCAGCATTTT
few | TRBJ2-2 | TRBD2 | TRBV5-1 | CASSFTGTSGGTGELFF | TGCGCCAGCAGCTTTACCGGGACTAGCGGGGGCACCGGGGAGCTGTTTTTT
NA | TRBJ1-2 | NA | TRBV20-1 | CSALDRTNYGYTF | TGCAGTGCTTTGGACCGTACTAACTATGGCTACACCTTC
few | TRBJ1-5 | TRBD1 | TRBV9 | CASSVGTGNQPQHF | TGTGCCAGCAGCGTTGGGACAGGGAATCAGCCCCAGCATTTT
NA | TRBJ2-2 | NA | TRBV6-1 | CASSGYQTGELFF | TGTGCCAGCAGTGGATACCAAACCGGGGAGCTGTTTTTT
NA | TRBJ1-2 | NA | TRBV5-1 | CASSPFQTRANYGYTF | TGCGCCAGCAGCCCATTCCAGACGCGGGCTAACTATGGCTACACCTTC
NA | TRBJ1-4 | NA | TRBV12-3/TRBV12-4 | CASSLRGWGEKLFF | TGTGCCAGCAGTTTGAGAGGGTGGGGTGAAAAACTGTTTTTT
few | TRBJ2-4 | NA | TRBV5-1 | CASRRQQPGDIQYF | TGCGCCAGCAGAAGACAACAGCCTGGGGACATTCAGTACTTC
few | TRBJ1-1 | NA | TRBV20-1 | CSARDKGGSRTEAFF | TGCAGTGCTAGAGATAAGGGGGGGTCGCGAACTGAAGCTTTCTTT
few | TRBJ2-3 | TRBD2 | TRBV19 | CASSSPAGGATDTQYF | TGTGCCAGTAGTTCACCGGCCGGGGGGGCAACCGATACGCAGTATTTT